This entry concerns a single T cell receptor (beta chain). Its antigen is unknown. This sample was taken from a study of T cells in Graves' hyperthyroidism and ophthalmopathy. Lactation, pregnancy, other autoimmune disease or uncontrolled infection excluded patients. Using more than 7.5 ml of fresh peripheral blood, PBMCs were prepared. General study results and limits: Most clonotypes expanded in the thyroid (above 0.001) were also present in blood.

The CDR3 is made up of 12 amino acids. CDR1 and CDR2 (germline): SNHLY, FYNNEI. Losses at the gene ends were 9 bases for V and 6 bases for J; bases not matched to a gene: 8. TCR beta CDR3 regions were amplified from RNA. The HTBI primer set served for first-round RT-PCR of the TCR CDR3. TCRdb recomputed calls from the multiplex PCR reads with MiXCR, one row per CDR3 protein. The table includes roughly 840,000 distinct CDR3 sequences, 38% detected once. This clonotype was obtained from a man younger than 35 with Graves' hyperthyroidism. This chain joins TRBV2 and TRBJ2-7; 7 bases agree with TRBD1. The sequencing sample was made of blood. The CDR3 sequence: CASGTANCEQYF. The CDR3 bases are TGTGCCAGTGGGACAGCTAACTGCGAGCAGTACTTC.